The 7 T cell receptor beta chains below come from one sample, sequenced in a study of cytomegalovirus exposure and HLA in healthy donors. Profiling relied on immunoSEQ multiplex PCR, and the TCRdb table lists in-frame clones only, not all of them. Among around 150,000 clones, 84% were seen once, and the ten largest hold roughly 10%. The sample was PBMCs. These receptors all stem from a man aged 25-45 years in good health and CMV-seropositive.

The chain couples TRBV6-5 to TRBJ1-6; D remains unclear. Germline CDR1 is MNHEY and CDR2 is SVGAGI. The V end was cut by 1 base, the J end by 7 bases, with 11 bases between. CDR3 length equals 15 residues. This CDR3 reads CASSYLGGINSPLHF. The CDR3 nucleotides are TGTGCCAGCAGTTACTTAGGCGGCATCAATTCACCCCTCCACTTT.

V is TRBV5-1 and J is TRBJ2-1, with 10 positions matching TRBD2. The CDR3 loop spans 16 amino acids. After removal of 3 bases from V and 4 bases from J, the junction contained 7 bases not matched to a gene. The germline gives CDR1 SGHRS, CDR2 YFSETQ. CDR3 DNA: TGCGCCAGCAGCTCGCTAACTAGCGGGGATTACAATGAGCAGTTCTTC. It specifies CASSSLTSGDYNEQFF.

The CDR3 loop reads CASSSPKTGTIGYTF. As DNA, the CDR3 is TGTGCCAGCAGTTCACCCAAGACAGGGACAATAGGCTACACCTTC. The V call is TRBV6-5, the J call TRBJ1-2; 7 bases line up with TRBD1. V lost 4 bases and J lost 8; bases outside the gene matches: 13. Germline assignment: CDR1 MNHEY and CDR2 SVGAGI. The CDR3 has 15 residues.

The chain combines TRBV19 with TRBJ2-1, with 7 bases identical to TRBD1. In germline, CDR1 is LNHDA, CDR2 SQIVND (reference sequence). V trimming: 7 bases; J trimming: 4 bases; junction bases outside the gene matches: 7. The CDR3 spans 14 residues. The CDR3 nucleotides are TGTGCCAGTACCACGGGACAGTTGTACAATGAGCAGTTCTTC. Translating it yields CASTTGQLYNEQFF.

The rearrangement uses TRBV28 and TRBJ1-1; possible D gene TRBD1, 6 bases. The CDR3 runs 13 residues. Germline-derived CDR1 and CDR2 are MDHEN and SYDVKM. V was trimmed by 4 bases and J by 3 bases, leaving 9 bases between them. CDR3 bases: TGTGCCAGCAGTTACAGGGAGCACACTGAAGCTTTCTTT. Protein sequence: CASSYREHTEAFF.

Written as DNA, the CDR3 is TGTGCCAGCGGAACGGGAGGGCCAGATGAGCAGTTCTTC. Amino acids: CASGTGGPDEQFF. The V and J genes are TRBV28 and TRBJ2-1; 8 bases are shared with TRBD2. CDR3 size: 13 residues. Germline V gene sequence: CDR1 MDHEN, CDR2 SYDVKM. With V trimmed by 8 bases and J by 8 bases, 8 bases remained unmatched.

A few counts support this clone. The CDR3 coding sequence is TGTGCCAGCAGTGAGGGACAGGGGGCAGGTACCTTC. Its protein is CASSEGQGAGTF. The J gene is TRBJ1-2, the V gene TRBV25-1; 12 bases align to TRBD1. The V gene end was trimmed by 3 bases and the J gene end by 14 bases; junction bases not matched to a gene: 4. The V gene's germline CDR1 is MGHDK and CDR2 SYGVNS. The CDR3 totals 12 residues.